The 2 T cell receptor beta chains below come from one sample, sequenced in a study of immune heterogeneity within non-small cell lung tumors. Using 32 V and 13 J primers, multiplex PCR amplified TCR beta CDR3. MiXCR, run by TCRdb on the multiplex PCR reads, gives a single entry per CDR3 protein. The data hold some 14,000 distinct CDR3 sequences, with less than 35% observed a single time. The authors used roughly 0.55 ug of bulk tumor genomic DNA per sample as template. Doctors removed several biopsies from each primary tumor during surgery, keeping them far apart. Surgery that was curative in intent was performed on patients with untreated, newly diagnosed non-small cell lung cancer. Specimen: lung tumor tissue. Receptors originate from a man aged 40-49 years with non-small cell lung cancer.

This clonotype was counted ten times or more. The chain combines TRBV11-3 with TRBJ2-2; D uncertain. The V gene lost 2 bases and the J gene lost 5 bases, with 9 bases spanning the gap. CDR3 length: 14 amino acids. Germline CDR1 is SGHNT and CDR2 is YENEEA. The DNA for the CDR3 is TGTGCCAGCAGCTTAAACACACTAACCGGGGAGCTGTTTTTT. Translation gives CASSLNTLTGELFF. Full variable domain (outside the CDR3, taken from reference TRBV11-3 and TRBJ2-2): EAGVVQSPRYKIIEKKQPVAFWCNPISGHNTLYWYLQNLGQGPELLIRYENEEAVDDSQLPKDRFSAERLKGVDSTLKIQPAELGDSAVYLCASSLNTLTGELFFGEGSRLTVL.

To note about this clonotype: A much larger clone differs by one base, so this may be a read error. The chain employs TRBV18 and TRBJ2-7; the D call may be TRBD1 or TRBD2 (6 bases each). The CDR3 has 16 residues. Germline values: CDR1 KGHSH, CDR2 LQKENI. This CDR3 reads CASSSGWGAEWYEQHF. As DNA, the CDR3 is TGTGCCAGCTCATCCGGCTGGGGGGCCGAATGGTACGAGCAGCACTTC.